This TCR beta chain is from a study of T cells in Graves' hyperthyroidism and ophthalmopathy. TCR beta CDR3 sequences were amplified from RNA transcripts. The primer set for the first-round RT-PCR of the TCR CDR3 was HTBI. TCRdb itself ran the multiplex PCR reads through MiXCR, one entry per CDR3 protein. Among hundreds of thousands of distinct CDR3 sequences listed, 24% were seen once. Trimming cost V 5 bases and J 2 bases, with 10 bases left between them. The CDR3 length is 13 residues. Germline V CDR1 and CDR2: MNHNS, SASEGT. The clonotype was recovered from a woman aged 25-40 years with Graves' ophthalmopathy. Material: blood. V usage is TRBV6-1 and J usage is TRBJ2-7; D remains ambiguous. In DNA, the CDR3 is TGTGCCAGCAGTATAGGCTTCCCCTACGAGCAGTACTTC. This translates into CASSIGFPYEQYF.